This T cell receptor beta chain appears in the sequencing data of a study of blood T cell repertoires in COVID-19 (dated by TCRdb to 2020 to 2021). Concerning the study at large: Collaborator samples came from the United States, Italy and Spain and covered acute and convalescent phases of COVID-19. The prospective study material was composed of cDNA or gDNA derived from T cells, B-cell-depleted T cells, or PBMCs. A freely available public database, intended as a resource for researchers studying the immune response to SARS-CoV-2, is where the repertoires were released. The samples were drawn from the first 160 participants of the ongoing ImmuneRACE study and from 1,254 subjects provided by 6 global collaborators. HLA class I and class II types, where available, came from metadata supplied by the sample provider rather than from assay-based typing. Deeply sampled blood TCRbeta repertoires from subjects exposed to, actively infected with, or recovered from COVID-19 were included in the dataset. Nearly every sample came with metadata listing a de-identified subject ID, COVID-19 status, age in years and sex.

Of note for this clone: Its antigen target is currently unknown. No base quality values were provided; no much bigger clone lies one nucleotide off.

Broad study findings and their caveats: Clinical and demographic metadata were provided uncurated, with the amount varying by source and participant.

The germline V gene (reference sequence) specifies SEHNR as CDR1 and FQNEAQ as CDR2. The CDR3 runs 14 amino acids, cysteine and phenylalanine included. Here the CDR3 DNA is all that survives: 42 bases in frame from base 1. Cut back by 1 base and 8 bases, the V and J ends lie 14 bases apart. The immunoSEQ Assay, a bias-controlled multiplex PCR, was used to amplify TCRbeta CDR3 regions from genomic DNA. Regarding the original processing steps: Nucleated cell counts per sample were estimated from amplification of reference gene primers within the assay. Sequence reads were collapsed and filtered to measure the absolute abundance of every unique TCRbeta CDR3 rearrangement. For each sample, productive Simpson clonality was calculated as the square root of Simpson's diversity index across productive rearrangements. TCRdb limited this immuneACCESS table to in-frame rearrangements with V and J called. A share of clones is missing; checked studies link under half to unresolved V genes, and the rest is unexplained. D and trimming come from the DNA, and the V and J calls and clone size come from that table. The sample table holds about 170,000 clones, of which around 80% were seen once. Less than 3.5% of the sample lies in the top ten.

The collaborating institutions used their own protocols to collect whole blood in K2EDTA tubes. For TCRbeta analysis, collaborators shipped samples as frozen whole blood, isolated PBMCs, or DNA extracted from either of those sample types. This receptor chain uses TRBV7-9 and TRBJ1-2, with the D gene uncertain. This sequence was found in a woman in her fifties or sixties with acute or convalescent COVID-19. Source material: peripheral blood. The CDR3 region: CASSLDGRSGGYTF. The bases read TGTGCCAGCAGCTTAGATGGCAGATCGGGGGGCTACACCTTC.